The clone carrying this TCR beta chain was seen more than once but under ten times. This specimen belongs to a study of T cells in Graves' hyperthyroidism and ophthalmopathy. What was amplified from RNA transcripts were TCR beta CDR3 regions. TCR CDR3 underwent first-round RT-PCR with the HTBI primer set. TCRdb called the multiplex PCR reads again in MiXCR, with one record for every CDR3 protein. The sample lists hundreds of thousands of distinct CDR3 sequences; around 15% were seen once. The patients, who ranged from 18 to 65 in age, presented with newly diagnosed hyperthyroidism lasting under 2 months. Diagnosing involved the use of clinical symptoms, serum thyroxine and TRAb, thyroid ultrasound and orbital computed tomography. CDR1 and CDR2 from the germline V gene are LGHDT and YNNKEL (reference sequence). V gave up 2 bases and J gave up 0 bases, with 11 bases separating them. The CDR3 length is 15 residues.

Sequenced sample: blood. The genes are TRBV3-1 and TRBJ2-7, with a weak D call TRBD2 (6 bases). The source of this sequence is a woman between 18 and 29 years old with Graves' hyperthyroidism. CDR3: CASSQWTGDSYEQYF. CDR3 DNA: TGTGCCAGCAGCCAATGGACGGGGGACTCCTACGAGCAGTACTTC.